The 13 T cell receptor beta chains reported below all come from one sample, sequenced in a study of blood T cell repertoires in COVID-19. Produced via immunoSEQ multiplex PCR; TCRdb's table is partial and in-frame only. The repertoire holds about 320,000 clones, 88% seen once, with more than 5% in the top ten. Material for sequencing was PBMCs or T cells enriched from blood (not recorded which). All receptors derive from a man aged 25-45 years who had recovered from COVID-19.

The chain has TRBV4-1 and TRBJ1-5, with D perhaps matching TRBD1 (5 bases). The CDR3 loop spans 15 amino acids. V shed 4 bases and J shed 0 bases, with 10 bases lying between them. CDR1 and CDR2 (germline): MGHRA, YSYEKL. The CDR3 sequence: CASSPTVNSNQPQHF. The DNA of the CDR3 is TGCGCCAGCAGCCCGACAGTTAATAGCAATCAGCCCCAGCATTTT.

This sequence joins TRBV28 and TRBJ2-3; the match to TRBD1 covers 8 bases. In germline, CDR1 is MDHEN, CDR2 SYDVKM. The J segment lost 3 bases and the V segment lost 6 bases, leaving 5 bases of the junction unmatched. The CDR3 has 14 residues. CDR3 sequence (DNA): TGTGCCAGCAGGATGACAGGGGAGACAGATACGCAGTATTTT. As protein: CASRMTGETDTQYF.

CDR3 residues: CASSLDTGTGGNYGYTF. In DNA, the CDR3 is TGCGCCAGCAGCTTGGACACCGGGACAGGGGGGAACTATGGCTACACCTTC. The rearrangement joins TRBV5-1 to TRBJ1-2; 11 positions match TRBD1. The CDR3 length is 17 residues. J lost 2 bases, V lost 0 bases, and 6 bases had no gene match. CDR1 is SGHRS, CDR2 YFSETQ, per germline.

The chain combines TRBV5-1 with TRBJ2-1; 8 bases agree with TRBD2. V was pared by 0 bases and J by 7 bases, with 9 bases of the junction left unmatched. The CDR3 is 16 residues long. The germline gives CDR1 SGHRS, CDR2 YFSETQ. The CDR3 sequence: CASSLVPAGGLNEQFF. DNA for the CDR3: TGCGCCAGCAGCTTGGTCCCTGCGGGGGGCCTAAATGAGCAGTTCTTC. The whole variable domain, remainder taken from reference TRBV5-1 and TRBJ2-1, is KAGVTQTPRYLIKTRGQQVTLSCSPISGHRSVSWYQQTPGQGLQFLFEYFSETQRNKGNFPGRFSGRQFSNSRSEMNVSTLELGDSALYLCASSLVPAGGLNEQFFGPGTRLTVL.

The gene calls are TRBV2 and TRBJ2-7, with 13 bases aligning to TRBD2. J was trimmed by 4 bases and V by 5 bases; bases with no gene match: 5. From germline, CDR1 is SNHLY and CDR2 FYNNEI. CDR3 length: 15 amino acids. The CDR3 here is CASSLGGLAGYEQYF. CDR3 DNA: TGTGCCAGCAGTTTGGGGGGACTAGCGGGGTACGAGCAGTACTTC.

V usage is TRBV5-8 and J usage is TRBJ1-1; 8 nucleotides match TRBD1. Germline CDR1 is SGHTS and CDR2 is YDEGEE. The CDR3 runs to 13 residues. With 1 base clipped from V and 9 bases from J, the junction kept 5 bases outside the gene matches. CDR3 DNA sequence: TGTGCCAGCAGCTTGAGGTTCAGGGGGCAAGCTTTCTTT. It specifies CASSLRFRGQAFF. The entire variable domain, with the rest obtained from reference TRBV5-8 and TRBJ1-1, is as follows: EAGVTQSPTHLIKTRGQQATLRCSPISGHTSVYWYQQALGLGLQFLLWYDEGEERNRGNFPPRFSGRQFPNYSSELNVNALELEDSALYLCASSLRFRGQAFFGQGTRLTVV.

The chain uses TRBV19 and TRBJ2-1; TRBD2 might be the D (5 bases). Trimming removed 4 bases from V and 4 bases from J, with 8 bases in between. This CDR3 comprises 13 residues. CDR1 is LNHDA and CDR2 is SQIVND in the germline V gene (reference sequence). The DNA of the CDR3 is TGTGCCAGTAGTACGGTAGCGTACAATGAGCAGTTCTTC. Its protein product is CASSTVAYNEQFF.

This chain uses TRBV2 with TRBJ1-2, with D possibly TRBD1 on 6 matching bases. Germline CDR1 and CDR2: SNHLY and FYNNEI. V lost 4 bases to trimming and J lost 8 bases, with 20 bases between them. The CDR3 is 15 amino acids. The CDR3 bases are TGTGCCAGCAGTGTCTCCGGGACAACCGCTGGGGGCTACACCTTC. Translated: CASSVSGTTAGGYTF.

The genes are TRBV27 and TRBJ1-1, with 8 positions matching TRBD1. CDR1 MNHEY and CDR2 SMNVEV come from the germline V gene (reference sequence). The CDR3 has 14 residues. Trimming removed 4 bases from V and 4 bases from J; junction bases left unmatched: 5. The DNA for the CDR3 is TGTGCCAGCAGTTCCCACGGGACAGGCACTGAAGCTTTCTTT. This codes for CASSSHGTGTEAFF.

CDR3 protein: CASSLSPDNEQFF. As DNA, the CDR3 is TGCGCCAGCAGCTTGTCCCCTGACAATGAGCAGTTCTTC. The chain employs TRBV5-1 and TRBJ2-1, with no clear D. The CDR3 is 13 amino acids. Deletions cut 1 base from V and 5 bases from J, with 7 bases between. Germline CDR1 and CDR2: SGHRS and YFSETQ.

This rearrangement joins TRBV6-2 or TRBV6-3 to TRBJ2-1; a weak D match, TRBD2 (6 bases). V lost 5 bases and J lost 9, with 23 bases in between. This CDR3 is built from 16 residues. Germline V CDR1 and CDR2: MNHEY, SVGEGT. In DNA form, the CDR3 reads TGTGCCAGCAGTCCCGGAACGGACTATCTACAAGGTGAGCAGTTCTTC. It is translated as CASSPGTDYLQGEQFF.

The CDR3 DNA reads as TGTGCCAGCAGCCTCGGACTAGCGGGGGTAACAGATACGCAGTATTTT. Its translation is CASSLGLAGVTDTQYF. The chain links TRBV9 to TRBJ2-3; 13 bases fit TRBD2. The CDR3 sequence is 16 residues long. With V trimmed by 4 bases and J by 3 bases, 5 bases remained unmatched. CDR1 and CDR2 from the germline V gene are SGDLS and YYNGEE. Complete variable domain (other parts from reference TRBV9 and TRBJ2-3): DSGVTQTPKHLITATGQRVTLRCSPRSGDLSVYWYQQSLDQGLQFLIQYYNGEERAKGNILERFSAQQFPDLHSELNLSSLELGDSALYFCASSLGLAGVTDTQYFGPGTRLTVL.

This clone was recorded once. The chain is built from TRBV4-1 and TRBJ1-2, with a tentative D call TRBD1 (6 bases). The CDR3 is 14 amino acids. The germline V and J ends were trimmed by 8 bases and 0 bases, with 13 bases remaining between them. CDR1 and CDR2 (germline): MGHRA, YSYEKL. The CDR3, as DNA: TGCGCCAGCTCTGACAGGCTTACTAACTATGGCTACACCTTC. This codes for CASSDRLTNYGYTF.